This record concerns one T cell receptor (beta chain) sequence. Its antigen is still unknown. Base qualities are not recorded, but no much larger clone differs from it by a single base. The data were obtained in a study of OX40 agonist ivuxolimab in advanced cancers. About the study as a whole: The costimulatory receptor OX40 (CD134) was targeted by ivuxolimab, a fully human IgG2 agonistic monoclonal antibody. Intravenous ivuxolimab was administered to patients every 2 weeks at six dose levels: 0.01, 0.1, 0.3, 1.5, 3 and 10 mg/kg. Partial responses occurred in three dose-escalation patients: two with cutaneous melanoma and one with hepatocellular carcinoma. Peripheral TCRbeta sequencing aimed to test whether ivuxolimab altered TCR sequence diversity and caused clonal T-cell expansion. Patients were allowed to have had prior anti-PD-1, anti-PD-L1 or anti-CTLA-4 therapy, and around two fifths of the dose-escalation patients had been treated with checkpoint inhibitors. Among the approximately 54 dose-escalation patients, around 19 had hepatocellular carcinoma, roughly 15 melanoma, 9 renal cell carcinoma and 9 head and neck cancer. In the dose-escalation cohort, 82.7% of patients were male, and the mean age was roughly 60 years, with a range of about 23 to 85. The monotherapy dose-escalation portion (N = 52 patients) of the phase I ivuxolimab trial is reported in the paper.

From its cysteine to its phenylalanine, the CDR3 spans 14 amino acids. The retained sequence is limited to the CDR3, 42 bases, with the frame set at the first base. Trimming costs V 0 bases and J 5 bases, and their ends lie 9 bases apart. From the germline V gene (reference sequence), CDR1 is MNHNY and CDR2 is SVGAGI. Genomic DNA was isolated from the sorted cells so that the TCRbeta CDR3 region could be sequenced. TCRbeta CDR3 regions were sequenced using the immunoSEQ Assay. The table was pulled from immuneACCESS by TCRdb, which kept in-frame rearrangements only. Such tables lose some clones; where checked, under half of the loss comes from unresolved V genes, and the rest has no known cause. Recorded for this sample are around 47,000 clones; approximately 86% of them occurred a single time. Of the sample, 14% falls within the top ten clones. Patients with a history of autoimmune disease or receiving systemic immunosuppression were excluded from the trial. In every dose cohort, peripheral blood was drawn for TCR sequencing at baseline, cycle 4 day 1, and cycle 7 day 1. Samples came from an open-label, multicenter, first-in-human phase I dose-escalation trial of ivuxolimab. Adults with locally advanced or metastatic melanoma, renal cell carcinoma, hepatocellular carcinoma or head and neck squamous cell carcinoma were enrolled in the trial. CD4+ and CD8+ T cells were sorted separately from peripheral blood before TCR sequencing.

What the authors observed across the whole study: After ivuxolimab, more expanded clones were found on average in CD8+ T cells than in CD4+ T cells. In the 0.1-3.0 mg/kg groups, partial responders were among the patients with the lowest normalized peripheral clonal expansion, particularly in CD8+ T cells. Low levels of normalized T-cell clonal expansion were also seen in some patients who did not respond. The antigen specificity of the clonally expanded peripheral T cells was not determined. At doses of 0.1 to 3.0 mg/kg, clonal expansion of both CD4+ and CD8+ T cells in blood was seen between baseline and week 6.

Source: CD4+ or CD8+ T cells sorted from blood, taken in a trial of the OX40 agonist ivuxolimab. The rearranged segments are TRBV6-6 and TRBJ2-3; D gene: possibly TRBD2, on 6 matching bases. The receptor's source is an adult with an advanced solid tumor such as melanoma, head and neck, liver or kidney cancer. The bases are TGTGCCAGCAGTTACTCCCGGGGACTAGATACGCAGTATTTT. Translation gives CASSYSRGLDTQYF.